A selection of T cell receptor beta chains follows, all from one sample in a study of Ad26.COV2.S vaccination and SARS-CoV-2 variants. Some clones are missing from TCRdb's copy, which holds only in-frame ones; the method was immunoSEQ multiplex PCR. Of about 180,000 clones listed, 87% are singletons. The sequencing used peripheral blood, collected after recovery from COVID-19. Receptors were obtained from a human donor who had recovered from COVID-19. Each CDR3 is given with its conserved first and last residue. A D gene is named only where the DNA matches it firmly. Clone size is shown for a subset of rows, as once, few, many or a class of expanded clone.

clone_size,d_call,j_call,v_call,cdr3_aa,cdr3_nt
-,TRBD1,TRBJ1-2,TRBV19,CASIGQGIFGYTF,TGTGCCAGTATCGGACAGGGGATCTTTGGCTACACCTTC
once,-,TRBJ1-1,TRBV11-2,CASTPDRTNTEAFF,TGTGCCAGCACCCCGGACAGAACGAACACTGAAGCTTTCTTT
few,-,TRBJ1-3,TRBV28,CASLEGQENTIYF,TGTGCCAGCTTGGAGGGACAAGAAAACACCATATATTTT
once,TRBD1,TRBJ2-7,TRBV19,CASSTWTGKDEQYF,TGTGCCAGTAGTACCTGGACAGGGAAGGACGAGCAGTACTTC
-,-,TRBJ1-6,TRBV13,CASSARRVTPNSPLHF,TGTGCCAGCAGCGCGCGTAGGGTTACGCCTAATTCACCCCTCCACTTT
-,TRBD1,TRBJ2-5,TRBV19,CASSGTVIFPLETQYF,TGTGCCAGTAGTGGGACAGTTATTTTTCCGTTGGAGACCCAGTACTTC
few,TRBD1,TRBJ1-4,TRBV2,CASSLQGTGVEKLFF,TGTGCCAGCAGCCTCCAGGGGACAGGGGTTGAAAAACTGTTTTTT
-,-,TRBJ2-7,TRBV7-2,CASSQTVQGSEQYF,TGTGCCAGCAGCCAAACGGTCCAGGGGAGCGAGCAGTACTTC
-,-,TRBJ2-7,TRBV25-1,CASSDGFLRGSIKQYF,TGTGCCAGCAGTGATGGGTTTTTGAGGGGATCCATCAAGCAGTACTTC
-,-,TRBJ2-5,TRBV7-9,CASSFTRPETQYF,TGTGCCAGCAGCTTTACTCGCCCAGAGACCCAGTACTTC
-,TRBD1,TRBJ1-1,TRBV6-1,CASSERQGDTEAFF,TGTGCCAGCAGTGAAAGACAGGGTGACACTGAAGCTTTCTTT
-,-,TRBJ2-4,TRBV29-1,CSVRWVAKNIQYF,TGCAGCGTCCGTTGGGTAGCCAAAAACATTCAGTACTTC
few,-,TRBJ1-3,TRBV14,CASSRLSGSGFSGNTIYF,TGTGCCAGCAGCCGCCTATCGGGGTCGGGGTTCTCTGGAAACACCATATATTTT
-,-,TRBJ2-2,TRBV2,CASSEREGGGRAGELFF,TGTGCCAGCAGTGAAAGGGAGGGAGGGGGCCGAGCCGGGGAGCTGTTTTTT
-,TRBD2,TRBJ2-1,TRBV5-1,CASSSPAGDYNEQFF,TGCGCCAGCAGCTCCCCAGCGGGAGACTACAATGAGCAGTTCTTC
-,TRBD2,TRBJ2-5,TRBV7-2,CASSLWAAGGKETQYF,TGTGCCAGCAGTCTGTGGGCAGCGGGGGGCAAAGAGACCCAGTACTTC
-,TRBD2,TRBJ2-5,TRBV3-1/TRBV3-2,CASSPTLAGGLETQYF,TGTGCCAGCAGCCCGACACTAGCGGGGGGGCTGGAGACCCAGTACTTC
-,-,TRBJ1-1,TRBV7-9,CASSLGVGRVGTEAFF,TGTGCCAGCAGCTTAGGAGTGGGCAGGGTGGGGACTGAAGCTTTCTTT
few,-,TRBJ2-7,TRBV6-4,CASSDFYEQYF,TGTGCCAGCAGTGACTTCTACGAGCAGTACTTC
-,-,TRBJ2-7,TRBV7-3,CASSNTPRDIFPYYSYEQYF,TGTGCCAGCAGCAATACTCCCCGGGACATTTTCCCGTACTACTCCTACGAGCAGTACTTC
-,TRBD1,TRBJ2-7,TRBV6-6,CASSYGGTGSYEQYF,TGTGCCAGCAGTTACGGAGGGACAGGGAGCTACGAGCAGTACTTC
-,-,TRBJ1-5,TRBV27,CASSSSLGGLQPQHF,TGTGCCAGCAGTTCATCCCTCGGGGGGCTTCAGCCCCAGCATTTT
-,TRBD2,TRBJ2-1,TRBV3-1/TRBV3-2,CASSLAGSGIYNEQFF,TGTGCCAGCAGCCTCGCTGGTAGCGGGATCTACAATGAGCAGTTCTTC
few,-,TRBJ1-2,TRBV6-1,CASSESQGLVYGYTF,TGTGCCAGCAGTGAATCCCAGGGCCTAGTCTATGGCTACACCTTC
-,-,TRBJ2-7,TRBV11-2,CASSLGTRGSYEQYF,TGTGCCAGCAGCTTAGGAACTCGGGGATCCTACGAGCAGTACTTC
-,-,TRBJ1-1,TRBV3-1/TRBV3-2,CASSSRGTEAFF,TGTGCCAGCAGCAGCCGCGGGACTGAAGCTTTCTTT
-,-,TRBJ2-7,TRBV3-1/TRBV3-2,CASSESRDRPTPLSYEQYF,TGTGCCAGCAGCGAAAGTAGAGACAGGCCGACCCCGCTCTCCTACGAGCAGTACTTC
-,TRBD1,TRBJ1-1,TRBV19,CASSYSGTGGTEAFF,TGTGCCAGTAGTTACTCCGGGACAGGGGGCACTGAAGCTTTCTTT
once,TRBD1,TRBJ2-3,TRBV9,CASSVTTGGYYTDTQYF,TGTGCCAGCAGCGTGACGACAGGGGGATACTACACAGATACGCAGTATTTT
once,TRBD2,TRBJ2-3,TRBV7-2,CASSPGLAADTQYF,TGTGCCAGCAGCCCCGGACTAGCAGCAGATACGCAGTATTTT
-,TRBD2,TRBJ2-3,TRBV7-9,CASSPSGGGTDTQYF,TGTGCCAGCAGCCCCAGCGGGGGGGGCACAGATACGCAGTATTTT
-,TRBD2,TRBJ2-1,TRBV29-1,CSVPGTRGHNEQFF,TGCAGCGTGCCCGGGACTAGGGGCCACAATGAGCAGTTCTTC
-,TRBD2,TRBJ2-3,TRBV6-1,CASSEASRGGGDTQYF,TGTGCCAGCAGTGAAGCCTCGCGGGGGGGCGGAGATACGCAGTATTTT
-,TRBD2,TRBJ2-7,TRBV6-5,CASSTQSSGRPRQYF,TGTGCCAGCAGCACCCAGAGTAGCGGGCGGCCTAGGCAGTACTTC
-,-,TRBJ1-1,TRBV5-1,CASSSLGILNTEAFF,TGCGCCAGCAGCTCGTTGGGAATCTTGAACACTGAAGCTTTCTTT
-,-,TRBJ1-1,TRBV11-2,CASSLDHSEAFF,TGTGCCAGCAGCTTAGATCATTCTGAAGCTTTCTTT
-,TRBD2,TRBJ2-1,TRBV7-7,CASSLGAGGYNEQFF,TGTGCTAGCAGCTTAGGTGCGGGGGGTTACAATGAGCAGTTCTTC
-,-,TRBJ2-5,TRBV28,CASSLGRTPQETQYF,TGTGCCAGCAGTTTAGGGAGGACACCTCAAGAGACCCAGTACTTC
-,TRBD1,TRBJ2-5,TRBV5-5,CASSSYSTGGPETQYF,TGTGCCAGCAGCTCGTACTCTACAGGGGGCCCGGAGACCCAGTACTTC
-,TRBD2,TRBJ2-3,TRBV9,CASSPPSGGGTDTQYF,TGTGCCAGCAGCCCGCCTAGCGGGGGGGGGACAGATACGCAGTATTTT
-,-,TRBJ2-5,TRBV2,CASSEEGETQYF,TGTGCCAGCAGTGAAGAGGGAGAGACCCAGTACTTC
-,TRBD2,TRBJ2-5,TRBV5-6,CASSLPGGQETQYF,TGTGCCAGCAGCTTGCCGGGAGGTCAAGAGACCCAGTACTTC
-,TRBD1,TRBJ2-1,TRBV5-4,CASSQTGGLYNEQFF,TGTGCCAGCAGCCAGACAGGGGGGCTCTACAATGAGCAGTTCTTC
-,TRBD2,TRBJ2-5,TRBV30,CAPESWREWVTQYF,TGTGCCCCAGAGAGTTGGCGGGAGTGGGTGACCCAGTACTTC
few,-,TRBJ1-1,TRBV27,CASSSFAEAFF,TGTGCCAGCAGTAGTTTCGCTGAAGCTTTCTTT
-,-,TRBJ2-3,TRBV5-1,CASSLGASNTDTQYF,TGCGCCAGCAGCTTGGGCGCTAGCAACACAGATACGCAGTATTTT
-,-,TRBJ2-3,TRBV12-3/TRBV12-4,CASKESVDTQYF,TGTGCCAGCAAAGAGTCAGTAGATACGCAGTATTTT
-,TRBD2,TRBJ2-1,TRBV11-3,CASSFGAGGYNNEQFF,TGTGCCAGCAGCTTCGGCGCGGGAGGGTACAACAATGAGCAGTTCTTC
-,-,TRBJ2-1,TRBV7-8,CASSLNWDIYNEQFF,TGTGCCAGCAGCTTAAATTGGGATATATACAATGAGCAGTTCTTC
once,-,TRBJ2-3,TRBV15,CATRRSSTDTQYF,TGTGCCACCAGGCGATCTAGCACAGATACGCAGTATTTT
-,-,TRBJ2-7,TRBV2,CASITGRAGQSYEQYF,TGTGCCAGCATTACAGGGCGGGCAGGGCAGTCCTACGAGCAGTACTTC
-,-,TRBJ1-2,TRBV2,CATWGRRGYTF,TGTGCCACCTGGGGGCGCCGGGGCTACACCTTC
-,-,TRBJ2-1,TRBV7-8,CASSLARTPNNEQFF,TGTGCCAGCAGCTTAGCCAGGACACCAAACAATGAGCAGTTCTTC
-,-,TRBJ2-1,TRBV7-9,CASSYNNEQFF,TGTGCCAGCAGCTATAACAATGAGCAGTTCTTC